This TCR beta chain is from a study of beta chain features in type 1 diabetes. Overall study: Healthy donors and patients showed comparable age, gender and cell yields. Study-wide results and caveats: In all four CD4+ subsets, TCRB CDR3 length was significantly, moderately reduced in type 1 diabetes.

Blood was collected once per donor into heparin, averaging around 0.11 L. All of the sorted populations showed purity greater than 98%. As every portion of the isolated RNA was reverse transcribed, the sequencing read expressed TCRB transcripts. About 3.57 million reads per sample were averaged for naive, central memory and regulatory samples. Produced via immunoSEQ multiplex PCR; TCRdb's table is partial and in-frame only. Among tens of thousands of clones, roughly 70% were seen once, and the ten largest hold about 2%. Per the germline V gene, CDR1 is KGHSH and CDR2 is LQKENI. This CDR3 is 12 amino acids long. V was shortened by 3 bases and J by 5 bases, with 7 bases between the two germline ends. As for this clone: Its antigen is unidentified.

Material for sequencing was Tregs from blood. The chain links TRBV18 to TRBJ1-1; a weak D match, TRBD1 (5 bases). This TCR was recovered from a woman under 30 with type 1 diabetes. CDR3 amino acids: CASSPRTTEAFF. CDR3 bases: TGTGCCAGCTCACCTAGGACAACTGAAGCTTTCTTT. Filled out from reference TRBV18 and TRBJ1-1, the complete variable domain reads NAGVMQNPRHLVRRRGQEARLRCSPMKGHSHVYWYRQLPEEGLKFMVYLQKENIIDESGMPKERFSAEFPKEGPSILRIQQVVRGDSAAYFCASSPRTTEAFFGQGTRLTVV.